This T cell receptor beta chain appears in the sequencing data of a study of T cells in Graves' hyperthyroidism and ophthalmopathy. This clonotype appeared many times. Antigen unknown. Overall study findings and caveats: A 13 V-J model separated ophthalmopathy from stable hyperthyroidism.

CDR1 GTSNPN and CDR2 SVGIG come from the germline V gene (reference sequence). This CDR3 is built from 12 residues. Trimming took off 3 bases at V and 4 bases at J, with 9 bases between the two ends. Patients aged 18 to 65 with hyperthyroidism were newly diagnosed, with duration under 2 months. Patients having uncontrolled infection, another autoimmune disease, pregnancy or lactation were not included. RNA transcripts yielded amplified TCR beta CDR3 regions. The study used the HTBI primer set for a first-round RT-PCR of the TCR CDR3. TCRdb itself ran the multiplex PCR reads through MiXCR, one entry per CDR3 protein. The sample carries some 350,000 distinct CDR3 sequences, less than 20% recorded once.

Input material: blood. The sequence derives from a woman aged 18-35 years with Graves' hyperthyroidism that later progressed to Graves' ophthalmopathy. V gene TRBV30 combines with J gene TRBJ1-2, with D perhaps TRBD1 (5 bases). CDR3 loop: CAWRGDSYGYTF. DNA for the CDR3: TGTGCCTGGAGAGGAGACAGCTATGGCTACACCTTC.